This TCR beta chain was sequenced in a study of PD-1 and CTLA-4 blockade in melanoma. Here immunoSEQ multiplex PCR was the method, and the copy in TCRdb shows in-frame clones only, minus some. The data contain about 29,000 clones, approximately 88% of them seen just once; the ten biggest clones take up about 8.1%. The CDR3 loop spans 14 amino acids. Germline CDR1 LNHDA, CDR2 SQIVND (reference sequence). Trimming left V 7 bases short and J 9 bases short, with 16 bases between. The sequencing used CD8+ T cells from peripheral blood, collected before anti-PD-1 treatment. The rearrangement links TRBV19 to TRBJ1-6; a possible D gene is TRBD1 (5 bases). This receptor was taken from a human donor with melanoma. CDR3 amino acids: CASNKGEGTSPLHF. CDR3 DNA: TGTGCCAGTAATAAAGGGGAGGGGACTTCACCCCTCCACTTT.